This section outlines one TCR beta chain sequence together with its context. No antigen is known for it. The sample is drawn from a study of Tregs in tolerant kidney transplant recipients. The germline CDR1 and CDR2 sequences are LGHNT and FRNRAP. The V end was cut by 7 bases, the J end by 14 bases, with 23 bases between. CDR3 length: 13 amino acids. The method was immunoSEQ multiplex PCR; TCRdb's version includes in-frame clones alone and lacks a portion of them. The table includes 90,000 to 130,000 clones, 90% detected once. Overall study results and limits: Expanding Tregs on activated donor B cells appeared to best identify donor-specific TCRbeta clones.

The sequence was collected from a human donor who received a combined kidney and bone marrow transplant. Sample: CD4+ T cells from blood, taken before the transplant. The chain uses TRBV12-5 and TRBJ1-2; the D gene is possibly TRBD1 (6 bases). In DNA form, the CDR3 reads TGTGCTAGTGCCCTCCTCCGGGCCGAGGGGGAGACCTTC. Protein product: CASALLRAEGETF.